Each of the 32 T cell receptor beta chains below was sequenced from the same sample in a study of long-term antiretroviral therapy in people with HIV. Sequencing used immunoSEQ v3.0 at survey level. Sequencing used immunoSEQ multiplex PCR; TCRdb keeps in-frame clones, though not all of them. The table includes almost 20,000 clones, 80% detected once. This specimen was unsorted PBMCs, taken 0.2 years after starting antiretroviral therapy. The source is a woman between 40 and 55 years old with HIV.

This clone was seen more than once but under ten times. V is TRBV25-1 and J is TRBJ2-7; unclear D gene. This CDR3 is built from 13 residues. Looked up from germline, CDR1 is MGHDK and CDR2 is SYGVNS. V lost 5 bases and J lost 0, with 8 bases in between. DNA of the CDR3: TGTGCCAGCAGTAGTTTGTTCTCCTACGAGCAGTACTTC. Translated: CASSSLFSYEQYF.

The rearrangement links TRBV25-1 to TRBJ1-1; D possibly corresponds to TRBD1 (6 bases). CDR3 length: 16 residues. Germline V gene lookup returns CDR1 MGHDK and CDR2 SYGVNS. V was shortened by 3 bases and J by 4 bases, with 18 bases between the two germline ends. Here the CDR3 DNA reads TGTGCCAGCAGTGACGGGGGGGCGTTTCATGGCACTGAAGCTTTCTTT. It yields the protein CASSDGGAFHGTEAFF. The complete variable domain, with remaining parts taken from reference TRBV25-1 and TRBJ1-1, reads EADIYQTPRYLVIGTGKKITLECSQTMGHDKMYWYQQDPGMELHLIHYSYGVNSTEKGDLSSESTVSRIRTEHFPLTLESARPSHTSQYLCASSDGGAFHGTEAFFGQGTRLTVV.

The chain carries TRBV5-1 and TRBJ2-1; tentatively, D is TRBD2 (7 bases). CDR1 is SGHRS and CDR2 is YFSETQ in the germline V gene. V lost 0 bases and J 4 bases, leaving 11 bases between the germline ends. The CDR3 runs 15 residues. The CDR3 DNA is TGCGCCAGCAGCTTGGAGGGAGGGGGTTACAATGAGCAGTTCTTC. Its translation is CASSLEGGGYNEQFF.

The chain has TRBV9 and TRBJ2-3, with D possibly being TRBD2 (5 bases). Germline V gene lookup returns CDR1 SGDLS and CDR2 YYNGEE. Trimming took off 4 bases at V and 4 bases at J, with 10 bases between the two ends. The length of the CDR3 is 13 residues. The CDR3, as DNA: TGTGCCAGCAGCCCCCCGCGGGCAGATACGCAGTATTTT. Its translation is CASSPPRADTQYF.

This rearrangement joins TRBV7-7 to TRBJ2-5; 14 nucleotides line up with TRBD2. Germline loops: CDR1 SSHAT, CDR2 FNYEAQ (reference sequence). The CDR3 runs to 15 residues. The ends lost 3 bases at V and 6 bases at J; junction bases unmatched: 3. The CDR3 sequence is CASSLGLAGVQTQYF. The CDR3, as DNA: TGTGCCAGCAGCTTGGGACTAGCGGGAGTTCAGACCCAGTACTTC.

The chain combines TRBV6-5 with TRBJ2-3; D not certain. The CDR3 length is 13 residues. Per the germline V gene, CDR1 is MNHEY and CDR2 is SVGAGI. With 2 bases removed from V and 6 bases from J, the gap between germline ends came to 9 bases. This CDR3 is CASSYHSRDTQYF. CDR3 DNA: TGTGCCAGCAGTTACCATTCTAGGGATACGCAGTATTTT.

The chain has TRBV20-1 and TRBJ1-3, with D possibly matching TRBD1 (5 bases). V was shortened by 7 bases and J by 2 bases, with 6 bases between the two germline ends. Germline loops: CDR1 DFQATT, CDR2 SNEGSKA (reference sequence). This CDR3 comprises 11 residues. The CDR3 here is CSGQTGNTIYF. For the CDR3, the DNA is TGCAGTGGACAGACTGGAAACACCATATATTTT.

As DNA, the CDR3 is TGTGCCTGGAGTACAGGGGGCTTTGGGGAGCAGTACTTC. Its translation is CAWSTGGFGEQYF. The chain couples TRBV30 to TRBJ2-7; 9 positions match TRBD1. Germline V gives CDR1 GTSNPN, CDR2 SVGIG (reference sequence). The CDR3 contains 13 residues. Trimming cost V 2 bases and J 7 bases; bases outside gene matches: 6.

The rearrangement links TRBV19 to TRBJ2-3, with TRBD2 identical over 9 bases. Per germline, CDR1 LNHDA and CDR2 SQIVND (reference sequence). The CDR3 has 15 residues. The V segment lost 4 bases and the J segment 4 bases; nucleotides outside the gene matches: 6. The CDR3 DNA is TGTGCCAGTAGTAGTAGCGGGAGTGGTGCAGATACGCAGTATTTT. Protein sequence: CASSSSGSGADTQYF.

V and J are TRBV6-1 and TRBJ1-2, with D possibly being TRBD1 (5 bases). The germline V and J ends were trimmed by 1 base and 10 bases, with 28 bases remaining between them. The CDR3 extends over 18 amino acids. Germline V gene data show CDR1 as MNHNS and CDR2 as SASEGT. In nucleotides, the CDR3 is TGTGCCAGCAGTGAAGTGGGGGGTTGGGAGGCACACGTTCCCCACTACACCTTC. It is translated as CASSEVGGWEAHVPHYTF.

The chain employs TRBV29-1 and TRBJ2-7; 7 bases agree with TRBD1. Trimming took 6 bases from V and 2 from J; bases not matched to a gene: 13. This CDR3 comprises 15 residues. Germline V gene lookup returns CDR1 SQVTM and CDR2 ANQGSEA. This CDR3 reads CSVTKQGKGTYEQYF. The CDR3 DNA sequence: TGCAGCGTCACAAAACAGGGGAAAGGGACCTACGAGCAGTACTTC.

The gene calls are TRBV14 and TRBJ2-1; no clear D. Germline V lookup: CDR1 SGHDN, CDR2 FVKESK. Trimming shortened V by 1 base and J by 2 bases, and 15 bases separated the two germline ends. This CDR3 is built from 17 residues. CDR3 bases: TGTGCCAGCAGCCAAGGGTTAGGGTTTACCCCCTACAATGAGCAGTTCTTC. This gives the protein CASSQGLGFTPYNEQFF.

The chain joins TRBV28 to TRBJ1-3; possibly TRBD1 for D (6 bases). The CDR3 is 16 amino acids. Germline CDR1 MDHEN, CDR2 SYDVKM. With 2 bases removed from V and 0 bases from J, the gap between germline ends came to 11 bases. CDR3: CASSLTGQRSGNTIYF. CDR3 DNA: TGTGCCAGCAGTTTAACCGGACAGCGCTCTGGAAACACCATATATTTT.

This chain uses TRBV6-1 with TRBJ2-7, with TRBD2 identical over 11 bases. CDR1 and CDR2 (germline): MNHNS, SASEGT. CDR3 length: 14 residues. The V gene end was trimmed by 3 bases and the J gene end by 3 bases; junction bases not matched to a gene: 1. CDR3 sequence: CASSEGTSGYEQYF. The CDR3 DNA reads as TGTGCCAGCAGTGAGGGGACTAGCGGCTACGAGCAGTACTTC.

This clone came up a few times. The V call is TRBV19, the J call TRBJ1-5; D might be TRBD1 (5 bases). This CDR3 is built from 15 residues. Germline V lookup: CDR1 LNHDA, CDR2 SQIVND (reference sequence). V was clipped by 7 bases and J by 0 bases, with 13 bases between them. This CDR3 reads CASTWGTYSNQPQHF. The DNA for the CDR3 is TGTGCCAGTACGTGGGGGACTTATAGCAATCAGCCCCAGCATTTT.

This clone came up a few times. The chain employs TRBV30 and TRBJ1-5; D uncertain. The CDR3 has 14 amino acids. CDR1 and CDR2 (germline): GTSNPN, SVGIG (reference sequence). V lost 5 bases to trimming and J lost 2 bases, with 13 bases between them. In nucleotides, the CDR3 is TGTGCCTGGGACATAGACGGGGGCAATCAGCCCCAGCATTTT. Protein sequence: CAWDIDGGNQPQHF.

The rearrangement joins TRBV18 to TRBJ2-7, with 9 nucleotides matching TRBD1. V lost 2 bases, J lost 5 bases, and 7 bases stayed unmatched. This CDR3 is 15 amino acids long. Germline CDR1 KGHSH, CDR2 LQKENI. The CDR3 bases are TGTGCCAGCTCACCAACCACAGGGGGCGAGCACGAGCAGTACTTC. Translating it yields CASSPTTGGEHEQYF.

This sequence joins TRBV14 and TRBJ2-7; D is perhaps TRBD1 or TRBD2 (5 bases each). The CDR3 covers 13 residues. The germline V and J ends were trimmed by 0 bases and 4 bases, with 7 bases remaining between them. Germline V gene sequence: CDR1 SGHDN, CDR2 FVKESK. The CDR3 loop reads CASSQDWGYEQYF. CDR3 sequence (DNA): TGTGCCAGCAGCCAAGATTGGGGGTACGAGCAGTACTTC.

The chain joins TRBV5-4 to TRBJ2-3; D unclear. V dropped 0 bases and J dropped 2 bases, with 13 bases sitting between them. CDR3 length: 16 amino acids. Looked up from germline, CDR1 is SGHNT and CDR2 is YYREEE (reference sequence). The chain's CDR3 is CASSLETGPHTDTQYF. CDR3 coding DNA: TGTGCCAGCAGCTTGGAAACCGGGCCTCACACAGATACGCAGTATTTT.

DNA for the CDR3: TGTGCCAGCAGCCACCCGGGACAGGGACCTAACTATGGCTACACCTTC. Its translation is CASSHPGQGPNYGYTF. The chain links TRBV14 to TRBJ1-2; TRBD1 matches at 9 bases. There are 16 residues in the CDR3. Germline CDR1 is SGHDN and CDR2 is FVKESK. Germline trimming cut 3 bases from V and 0 bases from J; bases unmatched to any gene: 5.

The rearrangement links TRBV19 to TRBJ2-5; D possibly uses TRBD1 or TRBD2 (5 bases each). Germline V lookup: CDR1 LNHDA, CDR2 SQIVND (reference sequence). This CDR3 contains 13 residues. The V and J ends lost 5 bases and 4 bases respectively, with 11 bases between them. The CDR3 loop is CASSLGVGETQYF. The CDR3 DNA reads as TGTGCCAGTAGTCTGGGGGTGGGAGAGACCCAGTACTTC.

This chain links TRBV6-6 with TRBJ1-4; D not resolved. This CDR3 has 16 amino acids. Looked up from germline, CDR1 is MNHNY and CDR2 is SVGAGI (reference sequence). The ends were cut back, 4 bases at V and 3 bases at J, with 15 bases in the middle. The CDR3 region has the DNA TGTGCCAGCAGTTCCGTGGTAGGGAGAGCTAATGAAAAACTGTTTTTT. This encodes CASSSVVGRANEKLFF.

This clone was detected a few times. The V call is TRBV5-5, the J call TRBJ1-6; the D is unclear. V shed 2 bases and J shed 7 bases, with 4 bases lying between them. Germline assignment: CDR1 SGHKS and CDR2 YYEKEE (reference sequence). CDR3 length: 12 amino acids. In DNA form, the CDR3 reads TGTGCCAGCAGCTTACTAAATTCACCCCTCCACTTT. Its translation is CASSLLNSPLHF.

This clone was seen a few times. This sequence joins TRBV27 and TRBJ1-5, with D perhaps TRBD1 (6 bases). The CDR3 loop spans 15 amino acids. V lost 10 bases and J 6 bases, leaving 22 bases between the germline ends. Germline V gives CDR1 MNHEY, CDR2 SMNVEV (reference sequence). The CDR3 coding sequence is TGTGCCACCATAAAATCCGGGACATCGGGTCAGCCCCAGCATTTT. It encodes CATIKSGTSGQPQHF.

The chain couples TRBV5-6 to TRBJ2-1, with a weak D call TRBD2 (6 bases). The CDR3 runs to 13 residues. Looked up from germline, CDR1 is SGHDT and CDR2 is YYEEEE. Deletions cut 0 bases from V and 8 bases from J, with 9 bases between. CDR3: CASSLVGGDEQFF. As DNA, the CDR3 is TGTGCCAGCAGCTTGGTAGGCGGGGATGAGCAGTTCTTC.

This clone occurred once. The rearrangement links TRBV5-1 to TRBJ1-1; 8 positions match TRBD1. Trimming at V came to 4 bases and at J to 3 bases, leaving 5 bases not matched to a gene. From germline, CDR1 is SGHRS and CDR2 YFSETQ. The CDR3 has 14 residues. CDR3 region: CASSQTGADTEAFF. The CDR3 DNA reads as TGCGCCAGCAGCCAGACAGGGGCGGACACTGAAGCTTTCTTT.

CDR3 amino acids: CASRLQNPYGYTF. CDR3 nucleotides: TGTGCAAGTCGCTTACAGAACCCCTATGGCTACACCTTC. The chain is built from TRBV12-2 and TRBJ1-2; the table's D call TRBD1 went unverified against the DNA. TRBV12-2 is a pseudogene locus. This CDR3 has 13 residues.

V usage is TRBV7-9 and J usage is TRBJ2-7; D is ambiguous. Trimming stripped 5 bases from V and 3 bases from J, with 20 bases between. Per the germline V gene, CDR1 is SEHNR and CDR2 is FQNEAQ (reference sequence). This CDR3 comprises 16 residues. The CDR3 region has the DNA TGTGCCAGCAGCCCCCCCATCCGGGCTCCTGACTACGAGCAGTACTTC. Protein sequence: CASSPPIRAPDYEQYF.

This clone is a singleton in its sample. The chain links TRBV15 to TRBJ2-5; D is ambiguous. Between the trimmed V and J ends, which lost 0 bases and 5 bases, there was a span of 4 bases. The germline CDR1 and CDR2 sequences are LNHNV and YYDKDF (reference sequence). The CDR3 is 12 residues long. The DNA of the CDR3 is TGTGCCACCAGCAGAGATTTCGAGACCCAGTACTTC. This translates into CATSRDFETQYF.

V is TRBV6-6 and J is TRBJ2-3; D uncertain. V lost 7 bases and J 5 bases, leaving 7 bases between the germline ends. This CDR3 has 11 amino acids. Germline V gives CDR1 MNHNY, CDR2 SVGAGI (reference sequence). DNA for the CDR3: TGTGCCAGCACAGCGATAGATACGCAGTATTTT. Translation: CASTAIDTQYF.

V and J are TRBV5-1 and TRBJ1-2; TRBD1 agrees at 7 bases. The V and J ends lost 2 bases and 6 bases, in that order; junction bases with no gene match: 13. Per the germline V gene, CDR1 is SGHRS and CDR2 is YFSETQ. This CDR3 has 16 amino acids. This chain's CDR3 is CASSFPGQDLLHGYTF. For the CDR3, the DNA is TGCGCCAGCAGCTTCCCCGGACAGGATCTCTTGCATGGCTACACCTTC. The whole variable domain, filled in from reference TRBV5-1 and TRBJ1-2, reads KAGVTQTPRYLIKTRGQQVTLSCSPISGHRSVSWYQQTPGQGLQFLFEYFSETQRNKGNFPGRFSGRQFSNSRSEMNVSTLELGDSALYLCASSFPGQDLLHGYTFGSGTRLTVV.

CDR3 sequence: CAWRGRYSYNEQFF. The CDR3 DNA is TGTGCCTGGCGCGGGAGATATTCCTACAATGAGCAGTTCTTC. This chain connects TRBV30 to TRBJ2-1; 7 positions agree with TRBD2. The CDR3 has 14 amino acids. The V gene end was trimmed by 5 bases and the J gene end by 1 base; junction bases not matched to a gene: 5. Germline CDR1 reads GTSNPN; CDR2 reads SVGIG (reference sequence).